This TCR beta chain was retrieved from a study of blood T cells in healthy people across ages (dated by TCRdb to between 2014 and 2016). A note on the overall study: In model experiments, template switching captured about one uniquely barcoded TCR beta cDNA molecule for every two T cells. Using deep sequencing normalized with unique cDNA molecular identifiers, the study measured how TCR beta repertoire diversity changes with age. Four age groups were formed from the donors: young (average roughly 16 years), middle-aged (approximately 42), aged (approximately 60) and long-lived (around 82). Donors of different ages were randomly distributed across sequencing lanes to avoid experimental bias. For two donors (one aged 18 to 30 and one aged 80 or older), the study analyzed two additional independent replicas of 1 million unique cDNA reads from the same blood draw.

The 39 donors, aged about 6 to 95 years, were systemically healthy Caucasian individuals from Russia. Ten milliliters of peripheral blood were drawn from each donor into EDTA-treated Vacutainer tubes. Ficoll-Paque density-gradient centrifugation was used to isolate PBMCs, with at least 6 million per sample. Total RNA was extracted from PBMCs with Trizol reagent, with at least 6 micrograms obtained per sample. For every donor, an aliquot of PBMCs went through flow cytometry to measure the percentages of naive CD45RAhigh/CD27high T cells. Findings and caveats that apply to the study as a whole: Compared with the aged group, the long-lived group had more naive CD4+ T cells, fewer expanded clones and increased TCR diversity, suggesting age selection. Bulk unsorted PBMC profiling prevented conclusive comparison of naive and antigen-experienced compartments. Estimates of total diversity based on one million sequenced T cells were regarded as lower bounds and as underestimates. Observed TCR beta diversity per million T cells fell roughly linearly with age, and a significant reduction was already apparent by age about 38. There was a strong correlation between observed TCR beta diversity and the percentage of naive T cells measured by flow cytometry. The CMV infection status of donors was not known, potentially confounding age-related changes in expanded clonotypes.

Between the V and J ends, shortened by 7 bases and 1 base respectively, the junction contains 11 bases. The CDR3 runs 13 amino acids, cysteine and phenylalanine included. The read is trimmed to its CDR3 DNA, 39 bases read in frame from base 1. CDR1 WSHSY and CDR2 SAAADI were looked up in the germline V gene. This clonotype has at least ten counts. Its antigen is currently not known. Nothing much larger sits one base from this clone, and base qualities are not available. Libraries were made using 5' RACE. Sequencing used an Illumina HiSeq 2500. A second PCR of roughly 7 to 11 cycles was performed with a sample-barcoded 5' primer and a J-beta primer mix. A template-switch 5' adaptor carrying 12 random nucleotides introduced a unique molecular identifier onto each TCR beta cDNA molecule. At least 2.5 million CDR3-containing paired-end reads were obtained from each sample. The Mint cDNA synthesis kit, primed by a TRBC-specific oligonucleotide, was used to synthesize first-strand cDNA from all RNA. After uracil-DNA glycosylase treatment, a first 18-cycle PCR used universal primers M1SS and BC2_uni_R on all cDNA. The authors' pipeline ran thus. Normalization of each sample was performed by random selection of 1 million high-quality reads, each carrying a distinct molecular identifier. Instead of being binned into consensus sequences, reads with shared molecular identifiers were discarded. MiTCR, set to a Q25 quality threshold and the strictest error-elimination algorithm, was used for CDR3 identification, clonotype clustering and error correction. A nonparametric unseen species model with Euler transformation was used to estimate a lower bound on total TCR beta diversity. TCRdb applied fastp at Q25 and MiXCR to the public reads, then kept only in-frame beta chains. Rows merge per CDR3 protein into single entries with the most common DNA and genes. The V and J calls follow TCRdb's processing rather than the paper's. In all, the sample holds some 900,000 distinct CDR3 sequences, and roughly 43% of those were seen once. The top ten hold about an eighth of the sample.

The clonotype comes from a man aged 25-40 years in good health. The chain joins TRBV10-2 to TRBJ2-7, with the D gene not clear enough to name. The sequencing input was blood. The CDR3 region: CASNLGRSYEQYF. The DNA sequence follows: TGCGCCAGCAATTTGGGCAGATCCTACGAGCAGTACTTC.